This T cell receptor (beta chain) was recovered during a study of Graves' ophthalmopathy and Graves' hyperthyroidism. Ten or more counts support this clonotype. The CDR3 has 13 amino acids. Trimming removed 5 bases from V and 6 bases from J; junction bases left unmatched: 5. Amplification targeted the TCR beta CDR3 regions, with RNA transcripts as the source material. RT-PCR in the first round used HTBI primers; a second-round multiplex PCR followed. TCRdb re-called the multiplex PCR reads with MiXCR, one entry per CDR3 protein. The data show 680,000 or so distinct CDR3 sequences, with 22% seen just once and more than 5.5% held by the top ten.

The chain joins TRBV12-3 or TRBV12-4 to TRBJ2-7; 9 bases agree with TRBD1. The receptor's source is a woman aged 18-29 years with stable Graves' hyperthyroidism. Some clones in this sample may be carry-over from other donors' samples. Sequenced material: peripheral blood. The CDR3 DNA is TGTGCCAGCAGTCCGAGGACAGGGGTCGAGCAGTACTTC. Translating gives CASSPRTGVEQYF.